Below, 12 T cell receptor beta chains from the same sample are listed, as sequenced in a study of cytomegalovirus exposure and HLA in healthy donors. The PCR made use of 60 Vbeta and 13 Jbeta primers. Some clones are missing from TCRdb's copy, which holds only in-frame ones; the method was immunoSEQ multiplex PCR. Counted here are about 210,000 clones, roughly 74% occurring once; the ten biggest clones make up about 14%. Sequencing input: PBMCs. These receptors were obtained from a woman in her 30s in good health and CMV-seropositive.

This clone is a singleton in its sample. V is TRBV7-9 and J is TRBJ2-1; possible D gene TRBD2, 5 bases. CDR1 and CDR2 from the germline V gene are SEHNR and FQNEAQ (reference sequence). This CDR3 has 13 amino acids. V was clipped by 2 bases and J by 8 bases, with 10 bases between them. CDR3 nucleotides: TGTGCCAGCAGCTTAAGTTCGGGGTATGAGCAGTTCTTC. It translates to CASSLSSGYEQFF.

Turning to this clone: At one end the junction does not follow the germline gene, possibly because of a read error. The rearrangement uses TRBV7-7 and TRBJ2-5, with 7 bases matching TRBD1. This CDR3 contains 13 residues. Looked up from germline, CDR1 is SSHAT and CDR2 is FNYEAQ (reference sequence). The CDR3: CASSLTGLETQYF. CDR3 sequence (DNA): TGTGCTAGCAGCCTGACAGGGTTAGAGACCCAGTACTTC.

This clone turned up a few times. The chain links TRBV30 to TRBJ1-3, with no clear D. Germline-derived CDR1 and CDR2 are GTSNPN and SVGIG (reference sequence). The CDR3 extends over 15 amino acids. With 2 bases removed from V and 0 bases from J, the gap between germline ends came to 11 bases. The CDR3 DNA is TGTGCCTGGAGTAACAGCTATTCCTCTGGAAACACCATATATTTT. Its translation is CAWSNSYSSGNTIYF. The whole variable domain, remainder taken from reference TRBV30 and TRBJ1-3, is SQTIHQWPATLVQPVGSPLSLECTVEGTSNPNLYWYRQAAGRGLQLLFYSVGIGQISSEVPQNLSASRPQDRQFILSSKKLLLSDSGFYLCAWSNSYSSGNTIYFGEGSWLTVV.

This clone was found once. V is TRBV27 and J is TRBJ2-7; TRBD2 matches 7 bases. J was trimmed by 2 bases and V by 7 bases; bases with no gene match: 14. The germline V gene encodes CDR1 MNHEY and CDR2 SMNVEV (reference sequence). The CDR3 runs to 16 residues. CDR3 DNA: TGTGCCAGCATCCCTGAATCTGGGGCGGGGGCCTACGAGCAGTACTTC. It yields the protein CASIPESGAGAYEQYF.

This chain joins TRBV18 and TRBJ2-7; D is perhaps TRBD2 (5 bases). The ends were cut back, 0 bases at V and 2 bases at J, with 8 bases in the middle. The CDR3 has 14 amino acids. Germline V gene lookup returns CDR1 KGHSH and CDR2 LQKENI. Here the CDR3 reads CASSPPTTPYEQYF. The CDR3 bases are TGTGCCAGCTCACCACCGACTACCCCCTACGAGCAGTACTTC. Supplemented by reference TRBV18 and TRBJ2-7, the full variable domain reads NAGVMQNPRHLVRRRGQEARLRCSPMKGHSHVYWYRQLPEEGLKFMVYLQKENIIDESGMPKERFSAEFPKEGPSILRIQQVVRGDSAAYFCASSPPTTPYEQYFGPGTRLTVT.

The chain uses TRBV14 and TRBJ1-1; D possibly corresponds to TRBD1 (6 bases). V lost 1 base, J lost 10 bases, and 10 bases lay in between. Germline CDR1 is SGHDN and CDR2 is FVKESK. This CDR3 contains 12 residues. As DNA, the CDR3 is TGTGCCAGCAGCCAAGTGAGAGGGGGAGCTTTCTTT. Its protein is CASSQVRGGAFF.

The gene calls are TRBV10-1 and TRBJ1-6; a possible D gene is TRBD1 (5 bases). The CDR3 consists of 18 residues. Germline V lookup: CDR1 WNHNN, CDR2 SYGVQD (reference sequence). V dropped 0 bases and J dropped 10 bases, with 22 bases sitting between them. This chain's CDR3 is CASSESSGGLGWGSPLHF. The CDR3 region has the DNA TGCGCCAGCAGTGAGTCCTCGGGAGGTTTGGGTTGGGGCTCACCCCTCCACTTT.

This clone turned up a few times. This chain uses TRBV11-2 with TRBJ2-4; TRBD1 aligns across 8 bases. V trimming: 3 bases; J trimming: 8 bases; junction bases outside the gene matches: 9. This CDR3 spans 15 amino acids. The germline CDR1 and CDR2 sequences are SGHAT and FQNNGV. CDR3 bases: TGTGCCAGCAGCTTCCTCGGACAGGGTTGGGACATTCAGTACTTC. Translation: CASSFLGQGWDIQYF.

The chain has TRBV7-9 and TRBJ2-1; 7 bases line up with TRBD1. CDR3 length equals 15 residues. The germline V gene encodes CDR1 SEHNR and CDR2 FQNEAQ (reference sequence). V shed 5 bases, J shed 4 bases, and the junction held 8 bases outside the gene matches. CDR3 nucleotide sequence: TGTGCCAGCAGCAGAGGGACGACAGGGTACAATGAGCAGTTCTTC. This gives the protein CASSRGTTGYNEQFF.

Of note for this clone: A read error is the likely source, as a far larger clone sits one nucleotide away. The chain carries TRBV5-6 and TRBJ2-7; no reliable D call. CDR3 length equals 14 residues. Germline V gene data show CDR1 as SGHDT and CDR2 as YYEEEE. The V gene lost 5 bases and the J gene lost 0 bases, with 12 bases spanning the gap. The CDR3 region is CASSWYTGSYEQYF. CDR3 in DNA: TGTGCCAGCAGTTGGTATACGGGCTCCTACGAGCAGTACTTC.

The chain employs TRBV7-3 and TRBJ2-3; TRBD2 agrees at 16 bases. J gave up 1 base and V 1 base, and 11 bases lay outside the gene matches. CDR3 length equals 21 residues. CDR1 is SGHTA and CDR2 is FQGTGA in the germline V gene. The DNA for the CDR3 is TGTGCCAGCAGCTTAAAGCCCTCCGGGACTAGCGGGAGGGCGGGCACAGATACGCAGTATTTT. Translated, it gives CASSLKPSGTSGRAGTDTQYF.

The rearrangement uses TRBV2 and TRBJ2-5; 9 bases line up with TRBD2. The CDR3 extends over 13 amino acids. CDR1 SNHLY and CDR2 FYNNEI come from the germline V gene. CDR3 region: CAVRTSVQETQYF. CDR3 coding DNA: TGTGCGGTCCGGACTAGCGTACAAGAGACCCAGTACTTC.